The rows below give T cell receptor beta chains drawn from one sample of a study of a mutant IDH1 vaccine in newly diagnosed glioma. The antigens for these receptors are not known. Sequencing used immunoSEQ multiplex PCR; TCRdb keeps in-frame clones, though not all of them. The data contain about 68,000 clones, around 82% of them singletons. The material was PBMCs, obtained from a glioma patient whose treatment included an IDH1 peptide vaccine. The receptor source for this set is a man aged 18-30 years with glioma. Both conserved end residues are part of each CDR3. The D gene is left open where the match is weak. Clone size is given for some rows only: seen once, a few or many times, or a class if the clone is expanded.

d_gene | abundance | j_gene | v_gene | CDR3aa | CDR3nt
. | . | TRBJ2-7 | TRBV4-3 | CASSQDWSEQYF | TGCGCCAGCAGCCAAGATTGGAGCGAGCAGTACTTC
TRBD1 | . | TRBJ2-7 | TRBV19 | CASSISQGAKEQYF | TGTGCCAGTAGTATCAGTCAGGGGGCGAAGGAGCAGTACTTC
. | . | TRBJ1-1 | TRBV27 | CASSLRANTEAFF | TGTGCCAGCAGTTTAAGGGCGAACACTGAAGCTTTCTTT
TRBD2 | . | TRBJ2-7 | TRBV5-1 | CASRGLAGGGEEQYF | TGCGCCAGCAGGGGACTAGCGGGAGGCGGAGAGGAGCAGTACTTC
. | . | TRBJ2-7 | TRBV5-1 | CASSLRGANYEQYF | TGCGCCAGCAGCTTAAGAGGGGCTAATTACGAGCAGTACTTC
. | . | TRBJ1-2 | TRBV4-3 | CASSPGPAGDYGYTF | TGCGCCAGCAGCCCGGGCCCCGCCGGCGACTATGGCTACACCTTC
. | . | TRBJ2-4 | TRBV29-1 | CSAVGGAKNIQYF | TGCAGCGCCGTCGGCGGAGCCAAAAACATTCAGTACTTC
TRBD1 | few | TRBJ1-5 | TRBV6-1 | CASSEATGKDQPQHF | TGTGCCAGCAGTGAAGCGACAGGGAAGGATCAGCCCCAGCATTTT
. | . | TRBJ2-5 | TRBV4-2 | CASSQDPFGQAETQYF | TGTGCCAGCAGCCAAGATCCGTTCGGGCAGGCGGAGACCCAGTACTTC
. | . | TRBJ2-2 | TRBV18 | CASSPGTGELFF | TGTGCCAGCTCACCAGGTACCGGGGAGCTGTTTTTT